A single sample is the source of the 28 T cell receptor beta chains below, sequenced in a study of T cell repertoires in cytomegalovirus infection. TCRdb reanalysed the reads using MiXCR and keeps one entry per CDR3 protein. The sample holds around 710,000 distinct CDR3 sequences, roughly 28% seen once. The antigens these receptors bind are not known. The sample here was cultured CD8+ T cells from PBMCs, taken from culture after CMV antigen stimulation. Receptors were obtained from a human donor in good health (CMV status not recorded). Some clones in this sample may be carry-over from other donors' samples.

The chain links TRBV9 to TRBJ1-1; D not resolved. Trimming took 3 bases from V and 7 from J, leaving 22 bases between them. There are 16 residues in the CDR3. Germline loops: CDR1 SGDLS, CDR2 YYNGEE. The CDR3 DNA follows: TGTGCCAGCAGCGCCCGGGATAGAAATGGGATCGGTGAAGCTTTCTTT. It encodes CASSARDRNGIGEAFF.

This clonotype was seen more than once but under ten times. The rearrangement links TRBV28 to TRBJ1-5; 8 positions match TRBD1. The CDR3 contains 13 residues. V lost 10 bases, J lost 6 bases, and 8 bases stayed unmatched. Germline V gene lookup returns CDR1 MDHEN and CDR2 SYDVKM. The CDR3 sequence is CANRQGAGQPQHF. For the CDR3, the DNA is TGTGCCAACCGGCAGGGGGCTGGTCAGCCCCAGCATTTT.

The rearrangement uses TRBV6-6 and TRBJ1-4; the D gene is possibly TRBD1 (6 bases). V shed 5 bases and J shed 8 bases, with 18 bases lying between them. CDR1 is MNHNY and CDR2 is SVGAGI in the germline V gene (reference sequence). CDR3 size: 15 residues. This CDR3 reads CASSARGQIGEKLFF. CDR3 DNA: TGTGCCAGCAGTGCGCGAGGACAGATTGGAGAAAAACTGTTTTTT.

The genes are TRBV5-1 and TRBJ2-1; 13 nucleotides agree with TRBD2. Germline assignment: CDR1 SGHRS and CDR2 YFSETQ. The CDR3 extends over 21 amino acids. V was clipped by 0 bases and J by 8 bases; unmatched bases: 20. The CDR3 here is CASSLELVILAGGQIGYEQFF. As DNA, the CDR3 is TGCGCCAGCAGCTTGGAACTAGTTATACTAGCGGGGGGGCAAATTGGTTATGAGCAGTTCTTC.

This clonotype was seen repeatedly, ten times or more. This chain uses TRBV7-8 with TRBJ1-5; perhaps TRBD1 as D (6 bases). With 5 bases removed from V and 0 bases from J, the gap between germline ends came to 11 bases. This CDR3 has 15 amino acids. Germline assignment: CDR1 SGHVS and CDR2 FQNEAQ. The CDR3 DNA sequence: TGTGCCAGCAGCACCCGGACAGATAGCAATCAGCCCCAGCATTTT. Amino acid sequence: CASSTRTDSNQPQHF.

This clonotype was seen a few times. The chain is built from TRBV4-1 and TRBJ2-5; D may be TRBD1 or TRBD2 (5 bases each). CDR3 length: 15 residues. V lost 2 bases to trimming and J lost 4 bases, with 14 bases between them. From germline, CDR1 is MGHRA and CDR2 YSYEKL. CDR3 nucleotide sequence: TGCGCCAGCAGCCAATGGGACGGCTTCCCAGAGACCCAGTACTTC. It yields the protein CASSQWDGFPETQYF.

The CDR3 nucleotides read TGTGCCAGCAGTTTAATCGACTCGGGCAGCCCCACCGGGGAGCTGTTTTTT. It translates to CASSLIDSGSPTGELFF. The genes are TRBV28 and TRBJ2-2, with D unresolved. This CDR3 has 17 residues. Trimming cost V 2 bases and J 4 bases, with 17 bases left between them. Looked up from germline, CDR1 is MDHEN and CDR2 is SYDVKM.

This clonotype was detected many times. This sequence joins TRBV7-6 and TRBJ2-7, with TRBD2 matching over 8 bases. This CDR3 is 13 amino acids long. With V trimmed by 5 bases and J by 4 bases, 4 bases remained unmatched. The V gene's germline CDR1 is SGHVS and CDR2 FNYEAQ. The CDR3 DNA reads TGTGCCAGCAGCCCCGGGGGGGTGTACGAGCAGTACTTC. Amino acid sequence: CASSPGGVYEQYF.

In DNA form, the CDR3 reads TGTGCCAGTAGTATCTGGGAGAAGCCCCAGCATTTT. It specifies CASSIWEKPQHF. The V call is TRBV19, the J call TRBJ1-5, with D unclear. Germline-derived CDR1 and CDR2 are LNHDA and SQIVND (reference sequence). The CDR3 loop spans 12 amino acids. V shed 3 bases and J shed 8 bases, with 8 bases lying between them.

Comments on this clonotype: The junction and the germline gene differ at one end; a read error may be behind it. The chain employs TRBV7-6 and TRBJ2-7; D is unclear. This CDR3 has 18 residues. The germline V gene encodes CDR1 SGHVS and CDR2 FNYEAQ. The CDR3 bases are TGTGCCAGCAGCCCTCGGGCGGTGACTGACCCCCTCTCCCACGAGCAGTACTTC. Protein sequence: CASSPRAVTDPLSHEQYF.

The chain links TRBV12-3 or TRBV12-4 to TRBJ1-1; 9 bases align to TRBD1. This CDR3 has 14 amino acids. V lost 6 bases, J lost 8 bases, and 10 bases stayed unmatched. The CDR3 loop is CASRRDRASWEAFF. In DNA, the CDR3 is TGTGCCAGCAGGAGGGACAGGGCCTCTTGGGAAGCTTTCTTT.

The chain links TRBV4-3 to TRBJ2-4; no definite D call. The V gene lost 1 base and the J gene lost 1 base, with 14 bases spanning the gap. Germline V lookup: CDR1 LGHNA, CDR2 YSLEER. The length of the CDR3 is 17 residues. The CDR3 sequence is CASSQVSLYGAKNIQYF. The CDR3 nucleotides are TGCGCCAGCAGCCAAGTTTCCCTCTATGGGGCCAAAAACATTCAGTACTTC.

This clonotype was found a few times. The V call is TRBV4-1, the J call TRBJ2-2; 7 bases agree with TRBD2. This CDR3 contains 18 residues. V shed 4 bases and J 1 base; nucleotides not matched to a gene: 12. The germline CDR1 and CDR2 sequences are MGHRA and YSYEKL. As DNA, the CDR3 is TGCGCCAGCAGCCCCCGACTAGCCTCTACCTTGAACACCGGGGAGCTGTTTTTT. Translation: CASSPRLASTLNTGELFF.

The chain links TRBV29-1 to TRBJ1-1; D remains ambiguous. Germline V gene sequence: CDR1 SQVTM, CDR2 ANQGSEA. The CDR3 is 11 residues long. V was cut by 7 bases and J by 6 bases, with 12 bases left in between. CDR3 amino acids: CSAQIDPEAFF. The CDR3 nucleotides read TGCAGCGCTCAAATTGACCCTGAAGCTTTCTTT.

This clonotype was recorded at least ten times. The chain has TRBV7-9 and TRBJ2-5, with D hard to call. V lost 1 base to trimming and J lost 10 bases, with 7 bases between them. The CDR3 is 11 residues long. The germline V gene has CDR1 SEHNR and CDR2 FQNEAQ (reference sequence). This chain's CDR3 is CASSLGGDQYF. Written as DNA, the CDR3 is TGTGCCAGCAGCTTAGGTGGGGACCAGTACTTC. The whole variable domain, remainder taken from reference TRBV7-9 and TRBJ2-5, is DTGVSQNPRHKITKRGQNVTFRCDPISEHNRLYWYRQTLGQGPEFLTYFQNEAQLEKSRLLSDRFSAERPKGSFSTLEIQRTEQGDSAMYLCASSLGGDQYFGPGTRLLVL.

This clonotype appeared a single time. The chain joins TRBV7-9 to TRBJ2-5; TRBD2 aligns across 7 bases. V gave up 4 bases and J gave up 2 bases; unmatched junction bases: 10. Germline CDR1 SEHNR, CDR2 FQNEAQ (reference sequence). The CDR3 covers 16 residues. The CDR3 sequence: CASSYLGGGLQETQYF. The CDR3 DNA sequence: TGTGCCAGCAGCTACCTGGGGGGGGGATTACAAGAGACCCAGTACTTC.

The genes are TRBV27 and TRBJ1-2; D is ambiguous. This CDR3 has 14 amino acids. Trimming cost V 6 bases and J 4 bases, with 15 bases left between them. CDR1 is MNHEY and CDR2 is SMNVEV in the germline V gene (reference sequence). This CDR3 is CASSPGGLFYGYTF. In DNA, the CDR3 is TGTGCCAGCAGCCCGGGAGGGCTCTTCTATGGCTACACCTTC.

This clonotype was seen ten or more times. The CDR3 protein is CASMQGKATEAFF. The CDR3 nucleotides are TGTGCCAGCATGCAGGGGAAGGCCACTGAAGCTTTCTTT. The chain recombines TRBV7-6 with TRBJ1-1; D is possibly TRBD1 (6 bases). The CDR3 totals 13 residues. Trimming removed 7 bases from V and 4 bases from J, with 13 bases in between. Germline V gene data show CDR1 as SGHVS and CDR2 as FNYEAQ.

This clonotype was counted a few times. The chain employs TRBV27 and TRBJ2-7; the D gene could be TRBD1 or TRBD2 (6 bases each). The CDR3 runs to 15 residues. Trimming took 3 bases from V and 4 from J, leaving 16 bases between them. Germline CDR1 is MNHEY and CDR2 is SMNVEV (reference sequence). CDR3 region: CASSFRGGPGYEQYV. The DNA of the CDR3 is TGTGCCAGCAGTTTTAGAGGGGGGCCGGGATACGAGCAGTACGTC.

CDR3 protein: CASSSHRASYNSPLHF. DNA of the CDR3: TGTGCCAGTAGTTCCCACAGAGCCTCCTATAATTCACCCCTCCACTTT. The chain links TRBV19 to TRBJ1-6; D is unresolved. The CDR3 runs 16 residues. Germline assignment: CDR1 LNHDA and CDR2 SQIVND (reference sequence). The germline V and J ends were trimmed by 5 bases and 0 bases, with 11 bases remaining between them.

The DNA for the CDR3 is TGCGCCAGCAGCTTGGACCAGACTCTAGCCAAAAACATTCAGTACTTC. It yields the protein CASSLDQTLAKNIQYF. The chain uses TRBV5-1 and TRBJ2-4; D not certain. Germline-derived CDR1 and CDR2 are SGHRS and YFSETQ. Trimming removed 0 bases from V and 0 bases from J, with 10 bases in between. The CDR3 has 16 residues.

The gene calls are TRBV6-1 and TRBJ1-2, with 8 bases lining up with TRBD1. The CDR3 contains 15 residues. With 3 bases clipped from V and 8 bases from J, the junction kept 11 bases outside the gene matches. The V gene's germline CDR1 is MNHNS and CDR2 SASEGT. CDR3: CASSEGQDSIWGYTF. In DNA, the CDR3 is TGTGCCAGCAGTGAGGGACAGGATTCTATCTGGGGCTACACCTTC.

This clonotype came up many times. The chain employs TRBV11-1 and TRBJ2-1; unclear D gene. CDR3 size: 16 residues. V lost 1 base and J lost 0, with 10 bases in between. Germline assignment: CDR1 SGHAT and CDR2 FQDESV (reference sequence). CDR3 coding DNA: TGTGCCAGCAGCTTAGATACAGAGATCTCCTACAATGAGCAGTTCTTC. Its protein product is CASSLDTEISYNEQFF.

The CDR3 reads CASRGQFF. The CDR3 nucleotides read TGTGCCAGCAGAGGGCAGTTCTTC. The V and J genes are TRBV6-1 and TRBJ2-1; D call uncertain. Trimming removed 6 bases from V and 12 bases from J, with 3 bases in between. Germline CDR1 MNHNS, CDR2 SASEGT. CDR3 length: 8 amino acids.

Here the CDR3 reads CASSSGTPEAFF. DNA for the CDR3: TGTGCCAGCAGCTCAGGGACTCCAGAAGCTTTCTTT. The chain carries TRBV7-2 and TRBJ1-1, with D possibly matching TRBD1 (5 bases). With 4 bases removed from V and 8 bases from J, the gap between germline ends came to 11 bases. Looked up from germline, CDR1 is SGHTA and CDR2 is FQGNSA. The CDR3 consists of 12 residues.

This clonotype was detected ten times or more. The chain has TRBV29-1 and TRBJ1-1; 7 nucleotides match TRBD1. V dropped 8 bases and J dropped 5; count of bases not matched to a gene: 5. The CDR3 extends over 11 amino acids. Germline V lookup: CDR1 SQVTM, CDR2 ANQGSEA. CDR3: CSSLTGTEAFF. The DNA of the CDR3 is TGCAGCTCCCTGACAGGGACTGAAGCTTTCTTT.

This clonotype was counted ten times or more. The V call is TRBV7-9, the J call TRBJ2-1; TRBD2 agrees at 9 bases. V dropped 10 bases and J dropped 7; count of bases not matched to a gene: 14. CDR3 length equals 15 residues. The germline gives CDR1 SEHNR, CDR2 FQNEAQ (reference sequence). The CDR3 nucleotides read TGTGCCACCCTAAGCGGGGGGCTTCTCCCTAATGAGCAGTTCTTC. Residues: CATLSGGLLPNEQFF.

The V and J genes are TRBV4-1 and TRBJ1-2; 7 nucleotides align to TRBD1. Germline lookup yields CDR1 MGHRA and CDR2 YSYEKL. The CDR3 totals 16 residues. V shed 4 bases and J 3 bases; nucleotides not matched to a gene: 11. The CDR3 DNA is TGCGCCAGCAGCCTTAGGACACAGGGGAATGACTATGGCTACACCTTC. Translation gives CASSLRTQGNDYGYTF.